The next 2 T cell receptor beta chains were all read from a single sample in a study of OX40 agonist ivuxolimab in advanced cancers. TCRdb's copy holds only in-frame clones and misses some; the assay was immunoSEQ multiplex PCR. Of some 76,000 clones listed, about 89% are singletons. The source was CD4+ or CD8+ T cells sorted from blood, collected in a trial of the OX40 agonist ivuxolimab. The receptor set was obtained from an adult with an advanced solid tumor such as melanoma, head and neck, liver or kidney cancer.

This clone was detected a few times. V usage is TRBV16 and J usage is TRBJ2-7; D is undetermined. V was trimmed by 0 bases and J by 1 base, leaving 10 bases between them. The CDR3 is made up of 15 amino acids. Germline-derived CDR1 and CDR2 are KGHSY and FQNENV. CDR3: CASSQSGIGSYEQYF. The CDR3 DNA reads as TGTGCCAGCAGCCAATCAGGTATAGGGTCCTACGAGCAGTACTTC.

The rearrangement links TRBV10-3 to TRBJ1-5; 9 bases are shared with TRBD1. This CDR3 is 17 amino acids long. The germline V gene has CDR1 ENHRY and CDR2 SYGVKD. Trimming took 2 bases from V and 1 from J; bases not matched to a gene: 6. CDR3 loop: CAISEGFGTGSNQPQHF. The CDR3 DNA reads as TGTGCCATCAGTGAGGGTTTCGGGACAGGGAGCAATCAGCCCCAGCATTTT.